The entry that follows covers one T cell receptor beta chain sequence. The entry originates in a study of OX40 agonist ivuxolimab in advanced cancers. The table came from immunoSEQ multiplex PCR; TCRdb's copy has only in-frame clones and leaves some out. The table includes around 26,000 clones, almost 80% detected once. Looked up from germline, CDR1 is MNHEY and CDR2 is SMNVEV (reference sequence). The CDR3 consists of 14 residues. V shed 7 bases and J 2 bases; nucleotides not matched to a gene: 6. The material sequenced was CD4+ or CD8+ T cells sorted from blood, taken in a trial of the OX40 agonist ivuxolimab. The sequence came from an adult with an advanced solid tumor such as melanoma, head and neck, liver or kidney cancer. The chain links TRBV27 to TRBJ1-1; 8 bases fit TRBD1. As DNA, the CDR3 is TGTGCCAGCAAATGGGACAGGATAAACACTGAAGCTTTCTTT. This translates into CASKWDRINTEAFF.